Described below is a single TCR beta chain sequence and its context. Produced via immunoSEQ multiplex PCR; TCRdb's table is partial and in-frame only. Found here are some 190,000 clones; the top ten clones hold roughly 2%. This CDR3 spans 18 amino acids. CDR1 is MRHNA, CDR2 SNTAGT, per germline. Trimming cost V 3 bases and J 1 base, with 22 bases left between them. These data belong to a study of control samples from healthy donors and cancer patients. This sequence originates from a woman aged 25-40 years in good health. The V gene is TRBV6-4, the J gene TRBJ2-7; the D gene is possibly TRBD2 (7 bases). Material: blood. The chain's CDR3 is CASSEPAVGGAESYEQYF. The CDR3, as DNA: TGTGCCAGCAGTGAACCCGCGGTTGGGGGGGCGGAATCCTACGAGCAGTACTTC.